These 13 T cell receptor beta chains share one sample of origin, sequenced in a study of blood T cell repertoires in COVID-19. Assay: immunoSEQ multiplex PCR; the TCRdb copy retains only in-frame clones and omits some. In the table there are some 260,000 clones, 88% of which are singletons. Sequenced input: peripheral blood. These receptors were obtained from a woman between 25 and 40 years old with acute or convalescent COVID-19.

V usage is TRBV7-2 and J usage is TRBJ2-5; perhaps TRBD1 as D (6 bases). V lost 5 bases and J 4 bases, leaving 17 bases between the germline ends. The CDR3 length is 15 residues. Germline values: CDR1 SGHTA, CDR2 FQGNSA. CDR3 DNA: TGTGCCAGCAGCAACCCGGGACAAACGAGAGAGACCCAGTACTTC. The encoded protein is CASSNPGQTRETQYF. The full variable domain, rest sourced from reference TRBV7-2 and TRBJ2-5, is GAGVSQSPSNKVTEKGKDVELRCDPISGHTALYWYRQSLGQGLEFLIYFQGNSAPDKSGLPSDRFSAERTGGSVSTLTIQRTQQEDSAVYLCASSNPGQTRETQYFGPGTRLLVL.

The chain's CDR3 is CASSFTKWMSGRESQYF. The CDR3 bases are TGTGCCAGCAGTTTCACAAAATGGATGTCAGGGCGAGAATCCCAGTACTTC. The chain is built from TRBV27 and TRBJ2-5; a possible D gene is TRBD1 (5 bases). This CDR3 has 17 residues. Germline V CDR1 and CDR2: MNHEY, SMNVEV (reference sequence). The V end lost 3 bases, the J end lost 9 bases, and 26 bases lay between the germline ends.

The rearrangement uses TRBV19 and TRBJ1-2, with D possibly TRBD1 on 6 matching bases. Trimming cost V 5 bases and J 7 bases, with 20 bases left between them. The CDR3 length is 15 residues. CDR1 and CDR2 (germline): LNHDA, SQIVND (reference sequence). CDR3 sequence (DNA): TGTGCCAGTAGTTTACCCAGGGGAGGGAAGGCTGGCTACACCTTC. As protein: CASSLPRGGKAGYTF.

The V call is TRBV7-2, the J call TRBJ2-2; 7 bases are shared with TRBD2. The CDR3 has 15 residues. Germline CDR1 is SGHTA and CDR2 is FQGNSA. The junction had 3 bases not matched to a gene; V was cut back by 0 bases and J by 5 bases. Here the CDR3 reads CASSLAAGATGELFF. CDR3 DNA: TGTGCCAGCAGCTTAGCTGCGGGAGCGACCGGGGAGCTGTTTTTT.

V usage is TRBV27 and J usage is TRBJ2-2; 7 bases match TRBD2. Per the germline V gene, CDR1 is MNHEY and CDR2 is SMNVEV (reference sequence). Germline trimming cut 4 bases from V and 9 bases from J; bases unmatched to any gene: 8. CDR3 size: 14 residues. CDR3 bases: TGTGCCAGCAGTTCTGGACTAGAGCTGCGGGAGCTGTTTTTT. This gives the protein CASSSGLELRELFF.

CDR3 nucleotide sequence: TGTGCCAGCAGCCCGGACAGGGGGGGTACTGAAGCTTTCTTT. This sequence encodes CASSPDRGGTEAFF. The chain joins TRBV7-9 to TRBJ1-1, with TRBD1 matching 10 bases. The CDR3 is 14 residues long. J was trimmed by 5 bases and V by 5 bases; bases with no gene match: 5. CDR1 is SEHNR and CDR2 is FQNEAQ in the germline V gene (reference sequence).

V usage is TRBV11-3 and J usage is TRBJ2-7, with TRBD2 identical over 8 bases. The CDR3 extends over 15 amino acids. V was clipped by 0 bases and J by 5 bases; unmatched bases: 6. Germline V gene lookup returns CDR1 SGHNT and CDR2 YENEEA. Here the CDR3 DNA reads TGTGCCAGCAGCTTAGATATCCGGGAGGGGCACGAGCAGTACTTC. Amino acids: CASSLDIREGHEQYF.

This sequence joins TRBV18 and TRBJ2-1, with 9 bases identical to TRBD2. CDR1 is KGHSH, CDR2 LQKENI, per germline. J lost 2 bases, V lost 2 bases, and 4 bases had no gene match. The CDR3 has 16 residues. The CDR3 is CASSPSRLAAYNEQFF. In DNA form, the CDR3 reads TGTGCCAGCTCACCATCGAGACTAGCGGCCTACAATGAGCAGTTCTTC.

The V and J genes are TRBV11-3 and TRBJ2-1; D perhaps matches TRBD1 (5 bases). Germline assignment: CDR1 SGHNT and CDR2 YENEEA. The CDR3 extends over 17 amino acids. V was clipped by 0 bases and J by 0 bases, with 12 bases between them. In nucleotides, the CDR3 is TGTGCCAGCAGCTTAGAGGTGGGGCGGAGCTCCTACAATGAGCAGTTCTTC. This gives the protein CASSLEVGRSSYNEQFF.

The gene calls are TRBV7-2 and TRBJ2-7; TRBD1 agrees at 7 bases. The CDR3 covers 15 residues. With V trimmed by 6 bases and J by 0 bases, 8 bases remained unmatched. Germline V gives CDR1 SGHTA, CDR2 FQGNSA. The CDR3 region is CASSPSRTGSYEQYF. Here the CDR3 DNA reads TGTGCCAGCAGTCCCTCCAGGACAGGCTCCTACGAGCAGTACTTC.

This sequence joins TRBV7-3 and TRBJ2-6, with a weak D call TRBD2 (6 bases). The V gene lost 5 bases and the J gene lost 0 bases, with 8 bases spanning the gap. The CDR3 is 15 amino acids. CDR1 is SGHTA, CDR2 FQGTGA, per germline. DNA of the CDR3: TGTGCCAGCAGCGCCGGGAGCTCTGGGGCCAACGTCCTGACTTTC. This translates into CASSAGSSGANVLTF.

V usage is TRBV6-6 and J usage is TRBJ2-1, with a weak D call TRBD2 (6 bases). The CDR3 covers 14 residues. V lost 4 bases and J 4 bases, leaving 11 bases between the germline ends. In germline, CDR1 is MNHNY, CDR2 SVGAGI (reference sequence). The CDR3: CASSSHGGYNEQFF. CDR3 nucleotides: TGTGCCAGCAGTTCTCACGGGGGTTACAATGAGCAGTTCTTC.

The chain employs TRBV7-9 and TRBJ2-1; 13 positions match TRBD2. The ends lost 2 bases at V and 7 bases at J; junction bases unmatched: 11. This CDR3 has 18 residues. Germline V gives CDR1 SEHNR, CDR2 FQNEAQ (reference sequence). CDR3 protein: CASSLTVLGLAGDNEQFF. The CDR3, as DNA: TGTGCCAGCAGCTTAACCGTTTTAGGACTAGCGGGAGATAATGAGCAGTTCTTC.